A selection of T cell receptor beta chains follows, all from one sample in a study of T cells in Graves' hyperthyroidism and ophthalmopathy. TCRdb called the multiplex PCR reads again in MiXCR, with one record for every CDR3 protein. The profile shows some 600,000 distinct CDR3 sequences, approximately 15% of them singletons. Material for sequencing was blood. These receptors originate from a woman younger than 45 with Graves' hyperthyroidism that later progressed to Graves' ophthalmopathy. Both conserved end residues are part of each CDR3. Fields, in order: V gene, D gene, clone size, CDR3 length, J gene, CDR3 DNA, CDR3 protein. D genes are given only for firm matches. Clone size is not always given. Where it is, it says once, few, many or a class for expanded clones.

V gene: TRBV28; D gene: NA; clone size: once; CDR3 length: 14; J gene: TRBJ2-1; CDR3 DNA: TGTGCCAGCAGTCCGGCGACTAGGCACAATGAGCAGTTCTTC; CDR3 protein: CASSPATRHNEQFF
V gene: TRBV12-3/TRBV12-4; D gene: NA; clone size: few; CDR3 length: 17; J gene: TRBJ2-2; CDR3 DNA: TGTGCCAGCAGTTTCGGCCTGGGGCCAGGGGGGACCGGGGAGCTGTTTTTT; CDR3 protein: CASSFGLGPGGTGELFF
V gene: TRBV27; D gene: NA; clone size: NA; CDR3 length: 14; J gene: TRBJ2-5; CDR3 DNA: TGTGCCAGCGGGGGCGCCGGAGGATTAGAGACCCAGTACTTC; CDR3 protein: CASGGAGGLETQYF
V gene: TRBV24-1; D gene: TRBD2; clone size: NA; CDR3 length: 17; J gene: TRBJ2-7; CDR3 DNA: TGTGCCACCAGTGATTCTCCGGGGCGGGGGAGCTCCTACGAGCAGTACTTC; CDR3 protein: CATSDSPGRGSSYEQYF
V gene: TRBV20-1; D gene: TRBD2; clone size: many; CDR3 length: 15; J gene: TRBJ2-3; CDR3 DNA: TGCAGTGCTCCCCAACTAGCGGGAGGCCCAGATACGCAGTATTTT; CDR3 protein: CSAPQLAGGPDTQYF
V gene: TRBV9; D gene: TRBD2; clone size: NA; CDR3 length: 15; J gene: TRBJ2-7; CDR3 DNA: TGTGCCAGCAGCGTTCTAGCGGGGGTTTTGAGCGAGCAGTACTTC; CDR3 protein: CASSVLAGVLSEQYF
V gene: TRBV30; D gene: NA; clone size: many; CDR3 length: 12; J gene: TRBJ1-2; CDR3 DNA: TGTGCCTGGACAGGGTTAAACTATGGCTACACCTTC; CDR3 protein: CAWTGLNYGYTF
V gene: TRBV5-1; D gene: NA; clone size: few; CDR3 length: 14; J gene: TRBJ1-3; CDR3 DNA: TGCGCCAGCAGCCAAGGGACCCTTGGAAACACCATATATTTT; CDR3 protein: CASSQGTLGNTIYF
V gene: TRBV30; D gene: NA; clone size: few; CDR3 length: 15; J gene: TRBJ1-1; CDR3 DNA: TGTGCCGCGGGAGGGGTTCCAGGGATGAACACTGAAGCTTTCTTT; CDR3 protein: CAAGGVPGMNTEAFF
V gene: TRBV5-5; D gene: NA; clone size: many; CDR3 length: 15; J gene: TRBJ1-2; CDR3 DNA: TGTGCCAGCAGCTTGGGGGCTAGGGAGGGATATGGCTACACCTTC; CDR3 protein: CASSLGAREGYGYTF
V gene: TRBV20-1; D gene: NA; clone size: many; CDR3 length: 14; J gene: TRBJ2-3; CDR3 DNA: TGCAGTGCTAGAGACGATTACAGAGGAGATACGCAGTATTTT; CDR3 protein: CSARDDYRGDTQYF
V gene: TRBV20-1; D gene: TRBD2; clone size: NA; CDR3 length: 17; J gene: TRBJ2-7; CDR3 DNA: TGCAGTGCTAGAGTTATATTCCGGACTAGCGGGAGAACTAGGCAGTACTTC; CDR3 protein: CSARVIFRTSGRTRQYF
V gene: TRBV29-1; D gene: TRBD1; clone size: many; CDR3 length: 12; J gene: TRBJ2-7; CDR3 DNA: TGCAGCGTATTACGACAGGGATCCGAGCAGTACTTC; CDR3 protein: CSVLRQGSEQYF
V gene: TRBV29-1; D gene: TRBD1; clone size: NA; CDR3 length: 14; J gene: TRBJ1-1; CDR3 DNA: TGCAGCGTGCAGACAGGGGGCTGGGGCACTGAAGCTTTCTTT; CDR3 protein: CSVQTGGWGTEAFF
V gene: TRBV25-1; D gene: TRBD2; clone size: few; CDR3 length: 17; J gene: TRBJ2-3; CDR3 DNA: TGTGCCAGCAGTGACTCCTTCCTAGCGGGGGGCACAGATACGCAGTATTTT; CDR3 protein: CASSDSFLAGGTDTQYF
V gene: TRBV27; D gene: NA; clone size: many; CDR3 length: 15; J gene: TRBJ1-5; CDR3 DNA: TGTGCCAGCAGTTTGTATTCGGGGGGGGCCGAGCCCCAGCATTTT; CDR3 protein: CASSLYSGGAEPQHF
V gene: TRBV19; D gene: NA; clone size: few; CDR3 length: 17; J gene: TRBJ2-6; CDR3 DNA: TGTGCCAGTAGTATGGTCCTTTCGAGCTCTGGGGCCAACGTCCTGACTTTC; CDR3 protein: CASSMVLSSSGANVLTF
V gene: TRBV6-2/TRBV6-3; D gene: NA; clone size: many; CDR3 length: 15; J gene: TRBJ1-5; CDR3 DNA: TGTGCCAGCAGTTACTCCGTGGGGGGCAATCAGCCCCAGCATTTT; CDR3 protein: CASSYSVGGNQPQHF
V gene: TRBV19; D gene: NA; clone size: few; CDR3 length: 13; J gene: TRBJ2-2; CDR3 DNA: TGTGCCAGTATCCCAGCGAACACCGGGGAGCTGTTTTTT; CDR3 protein: CASIPANTGELFF
V gene: TRBV11-1; D gene: NA; clone size: NA; CDR3 length: 14; J gene: TRBJ2-7; CDR3 DNA: TGTGCCAGCAGCTTAAGCATCCCCTCCTACGAGCAGTACTTC; CDR3 protein: CASSLSIPSYEQYF
V gene: TRBV12-5; D gene: NA; clone size: NA; CDR3 length: 15; J gene: TRBJ1-5; CDR3 DNA: TGTGCTAGTGGTTTGCCCGAGGGGGGGGTTCAGCCCCAGCATTTT; CDR3 protein: CASGLPEGGVQPQHF
V gene: TRBV18; D gene: NA; clone size: NA; CDR3 length: 14; J gene: TRBJ2-7; CDR3 DNA: TGTGCCAGCGCACCATCGGGAGAGGCCTACGAGCAGTACTTC; CDR3 protein: CASAPSGEAYEQYF
V gene: TRBV28; D gene: NA; clone size: many; CDR3 length: 11; J gene: TRBJ1-1; CDR3 DNA: TGTGCCAGCAGTTTTTTGACTGAAGCTTTCTTT; CDR3 protein: CASSFLTEAFF
V gene: TRBV11-1; D gene: NA; clone size: NA; CDR3 length: 15; J gene: TRBJ1-1; CDR3 DNA: TGCGCCAGCAGCCTCGAGGCAGGGCGAGGTACTGAAGCTTTCTTT; CDR3 protein: CASSLEAGRGTEAFF
V gene: TRBV30; D gene: TRBD1; clone size: NA; CDR3 length: 13; J gene: TRBJ1-5; CDR3 DNA: TGTGCCTGCGACTCAGGGGGAAATCAGCCCCAGCATTTT; CDR3 protein: CACDSGGNQPQHF
V gene: TRBV27; D gene: TRBD2; clone size: few; CDR3 length: 13; J gene: TRBJ2-3; CDR3 DNA: TGTGCCAGCAGGGCGGGAGAGCCAGATACGCAGTATTTT; CDR3 protein: CASRAGEPDTQYF
V gene: TRBV6-2/TRBV6-3; D gene: NA; clone size: many; CDR3 length: 15; J gene: TRBJ2-7; CDR3 DNA: TGTGCCAGCAGTTGGAAAGCGGTCTCAGGTTACGAGCAGTACTTC; CDR3 protein: CASSWKAVSGYEQYF
V gene: TRBV19; D gene: TRBD2; clone size: few; CDR3 length: 18; J gene: TRBJ2-1; CDR3 DNA: TGTGCCAGTAGTAAACCTAGCGGTCTTAATCATGGGGACAATGAGCAGTTCTTC; CDR3 protein: CASSKPSGLNHGDNEQFF
V gene: TRBV6-5; D gene: NA; clone size: many; CDR3 length: 15; J gene: TRBJ2-7; CDR3 DNA: TGTGCCAGCAGTTACTCTTACTACAGGGTCTACGAGCAGTACTTC; CDR3 protein: CASSYSYYRVYEQYF
V gene: TRBV28; D gene: NA; clone size: many; CDR3 length: 12; J gene: TRBJ1-1; CDR3 DNA: TGTGCCAGCAGTGAACTTGAAACTGAAGCTTTCTTT; CDR3 protein: CASSELETEAFF
V gene: TRBV29-1; D gene: NA; clone size: many; CDR3 length: 14; J gene: TRBJ1-3; CDR3 DNA: TGCAGCGTTCAGACAGTCCTCAATGGAAACACCATATATTTT; CDR3 protein: CSVQTVLNGNTIYF
V gene: TRBV20-1; D gene: NA; clone size: NA; CDR3 length: 13; J gene: TRBJ1-1; CDR3 DNA: TGCAGTGCTTCCTTCCTTATGAACACTGAAGCTTTCTTT; CDR3 protein: CSASFLMNTEAFF
V gene: TRBV20-1; D gene: TRBD2; clone size: many; CDR3 length: 14; J gene: TRBJ2-3; CDR3 DNA: TGCAGTGCAACCGGGACTAGCGGTACAGATACGCAGTATTTT; CDR3 protein: CSATGTSGTDTQYF
V gene: TRBV9; D gene: NA; clone size: NA; CDR3 length: 16; J gene: TRBJ2-1; CDR3 DNA: TGTGCCAGCAGCGTAGATGGTGGGGGTTCCTACAATGAGCAGTTCTTC; CDR3 protein: CASSVDGGGSYNEQFF
V gene: TRBV4-2; D gene: TRBD2; clone size: NA; CDR3 length: 19; J gene: TRBJ2-3; CDR3 DNA: TGTGCCAGCAGCCAAGAAGAATTATCCAGCGGGATTCACACAGATACGCAGTATTTT; CDR3 protein: CASSQEELSSGIHTDTQYF
V gene: TRBV9; D gene: TRBD2; clone size: many; CDR3 length: 15; J gene: TRBJ2-5; CDR3 DNA: TGTGCCAGCAGCGGCGTTAGCGGGTTCCAAGAGACCCAGTACTTC; CDR3 protein: CASSGVSGFQETQYF
V gene: TRBV9; D gene: NA; clone size: many; CDR3 length: 16; J gene: TRBJ2-4; CDR3 DNA: TGTGCCAGCAGCCCAAGACCCCTCGGGGCCAAAAACATTCAGTACTTC; CDR3 protein: CASSPRPLGAKNIQYF
V gene: TRBV18; D gene: NA; clone size: many; CDR3 length: 11; J gene: TRBJ2-1; CDR3 DNA: TGTGCCAGCAGCCCAGGCAATGAGCAGTTCTTC; CDR3 protein: CASSPGNEQFF
V gene: TRBV9; D gene: NA; clone size: many; CDR3 length: 14; J gene: TRBJ2-7; CDR3 DNA: TGTGCCAGCAGCGCCGGGACGGACTCCTACGAGCAGTACTTC; CDR3 protein: CASSAGTDSYEQYF